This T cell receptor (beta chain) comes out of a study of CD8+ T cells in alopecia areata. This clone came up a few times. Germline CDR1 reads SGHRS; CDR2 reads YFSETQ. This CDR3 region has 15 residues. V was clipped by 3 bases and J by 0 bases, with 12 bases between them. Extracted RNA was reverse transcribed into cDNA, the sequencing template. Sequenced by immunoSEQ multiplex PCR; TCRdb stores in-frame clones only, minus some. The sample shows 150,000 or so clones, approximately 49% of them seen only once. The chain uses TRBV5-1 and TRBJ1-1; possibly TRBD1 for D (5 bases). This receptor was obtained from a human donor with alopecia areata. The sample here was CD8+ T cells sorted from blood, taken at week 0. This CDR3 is CASSWGVYMNTEAFF. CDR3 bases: TGCGCCAGCAGCTGGGGGGTCTACATGAACACTGAAGCTTTCTTT.